These 30 T cell receptor beta chains were sequenced from one sample in a study of cytomegalovirus exposure and HLA in healthy donors. The study ran its PCR with 60 Vbeta and 13 Jbeta primers. The repertoire was sequenced with immunoSEQ multiplex PCR; TCRdb's copy has only in-frame clones and lacks some. The data hold around 150,000 clones, with about 79% observed a single time. Specimen: PBMCs. The origin of the receptors is a male donor in good health and CMV-seronegative.

The rearrangement uses TRBV10-1 and TRBJ2-5; D might be TRBD2 (6 bases). The DNA end is a closer match to TRBJ2-7, so the J assignment may be wrong. Germline V gene sequence: CDR1 WNHNN, CDR2 SYGVQD (reference sequence). The CDR3 covers 13 residues. CDR3 DNA: TGCGCCACCTCCCATAGCGGATCCTACGAGCAGTACTTC. Protein: CATSHSGSYEQYF.

This clone occurred a few times. The rearrangement joins TRBV5-1 to TRBJ2-2, with D tentatively TRBD2 (6 bases). V was trimmed by 6 bases and J by 3 bases, leaving 15 bases between them. Germline CDR1 reads SGHRS; CDR2 reads YFSETQ. The CDR3 contains 15 residues. In nucleotides, the CDR3 is TGCGCCAGCAAAACCCGCGGGGTGGACACCGGGGAGCTGTTTTTT. This encodes CASKTRGVDTGELFF.

The chain uses TRBV29-1 and TRBJ2-6; D unresolved. Per germline, CDR1 SQVTM and CDR2 ANQGSEA. V was trimmed by 4 bases and J by 2 bases, leaving 9 bases between them. This CDR3 has 14 residues. The CDR3 nucleotides are TGCAGCGTTGTGCCGGTTACTGGGGCCAACGTCCTGACTTTC. This gives the protein CSVVPVTGANVLTF.

This chain uses TRBV9 with TRBJ2-5; 11 bases line up with TRBD2. From germline, CDR1 is SGDLS and CDR2 YYNGEE. The CDR3 spans 16 residues. The ends lost 1 base at V and 3 bases at J; junction bases unmatched: 5. The CDR3: CASSVIAGGPKETQYF. The CDR3 bases are TGTGCCAGCAGCGTAATAGCGGGAGGGCCGAAAGAGACCCAGTACTTC.

The J gene is TRBJ2-3, the V gene TRBV2; D is unclear. The CDR3 is made up of 13 amino acids. V was pared by 1 base and J by 7 bases, with 9 bases between. From germline, CDR1 is SNHLY and CDR2 FYNNEI. The CDR3 spells CASSEGAPHTQYF. In DNA, the CDR3 is TGTGCCAGCAGTGAAGGAGCGCCTCATACGCAGTATTTT.

CDR3 nucleotide sequence: TGCGCCAGCAGCATACAGACAGGGCCATGGACTGAAGCTTTCTTT. It codes for CASSIQTGPWTEAFF. This chain connects TRBV5-1 to TRBJ1-1; 7 bases align to TRBD1. This CDR3 contains 15 residues. Per germline, CDR1 SGHRS and CDR2 YFSETQ. Trimming at V came to 4 bases and at J to 5 bases, leaving 11 bases not matched to a gene.

This clone is a singleton in its sample. This chain links TRBV4-3 with TRBJ2-7, with 9 bases that match TRBD1. This CDR3 is built from 16 residues. V lost 0 bases, J lost 3 bases, and 6 bases stayed unmatched. Germline lookup yields CDR1 LGHNA and CDR2 YSLEER. For the CDR3, the DNA is TGCGCCAGCAGCCAAGATACCGGGACAGGGAGCTACGAGCAGTACTTC. It yields the protein CASSQDTGTGSYEQYF.

This chain links TRBV19 with TRBJ2-1; 11 bases map to TRBD2. Trimming removed 6 bases from V and 3 bases from J; junction bases left unmatched: 7. The length of the CDR3 is 16 residues. Germline CDR1 reads LNHDA; CDR2 reads SQIVND (reference sequence). The CDR3 nucleotides are TGTGCCAGTAGGGATCTCACTAGCGGGGGCTACAATGAGCAGTTCTTC. Translated, it gives CASRDLTSGGYNEQFF.

In its sample, this clone was seen once. The chain combines TRBV30 with TRBJ1-2; TRBD1 is a possible D gene (6 bases). The CDR3 is made up of 13 amino acids. Trimming left V 0 bases short and J 11 bases short, with 16 bases between. CDR1 and CDR2 (germline): GTSNPN, SVGIG (reference sequence). The CDR3 DNA follows: TGTGCCTGGAGTGTACAGGGCCCTTTCGAGTACACCTTC. Protein product: CAWSVQGPFEYTF. The complete variable domain, with remaining parts taken from reference TRBV30 and TRBJ1-2, reads SQTIHQWPATLVQPVGSPLSLECTVEGTSNPNLYWYRQAAGRGLQLLFYSVGIGQISSEVPQNLSASRPQDRQFILSSKKLLLSDSGFYLCAWSVQGPFEYTFGSGTRLTVV.

The CDR3 DNA reads as TGTGCCAGCTCACCGTTTGGAGAGAGTAATGAAAAACTGTTTTTT. Protein: CASSPFGESNEKLFF. J is TRBJ1-4 and V is TRBV18; D is unresolved. Per the germline V gene, CDR1 is KGHSH and CDR2 is LQKENI. This CDR3 comprises 15 residues. The V end lost 3 bases, the J end lost 4 bases, and 12 bases lay between the germline ends. The full variable domain, with the rest looked up from reference TRBV18 and TRBJ1-4, is NAGVMQNPRHLVRRRGQEARLRCSPMKGHSHVYWYRQLPEEGLKFMVYLQKENIIDESGMPKERFSAEFPKEGPSILRIQQVVRGDSAAYFCASSPFGESNEKLFFGSGTQLSVL.

The J gene is TRBJ1-5, the V gene TRBV7-2; 10 bases agree with TRBD1. The CDR3 totals 17 residues. Germline values: CDR1 SGHTA, CDR2 FQGNSA. V lost 5 bases and J lost 3; bases outside the gene matches: 10. CDR3 bases: TGTGCCAGCAGCCCCCGAGGACAGGGGGTTAACAATCAGCCCCAGCATTTT. Amino acid sequence: CASSPRGQGVNNQPQHF.

The V and J genes are TRBV27 and TRBJ2-1; TRBD2 might be the D (6 bases). In germline, CDR1 is MNHEY, CDR2 SMNVEV (reference sequence). This CDR3 contains 15 residues. The V end was cut by 6 bases, the J end by 0 bases, with 12 bases between. CDR3 sequence (DNA): TGTGCCAGCAGCAAAACTAGCCGCTCCTACAATGAGCAGTTCTTC. This gives the protein CASSKTSRSYNEQFF.

V usage is TRBV10-3 and J usage is TRBJ2-7; 9 nucleotides align to TRBD1. Trimming removed 6 bases from V and 5 bases from J; junction bases left unmatched: 11. The CDR3 consists of 15 residues. CDR1 and CDR2 from the germline V gene are ENHRY and SYGVKD. The CDR3 reads CAIRGGTGSLNEQYF. The DNA for the CDR3 is TGTGCCATCAGGGGGGGGACAGGGTCTTTGAACGAGCAGTACTTC.

CDR3 in amino acids: CASSLEGQANTGELFF. CDR3 nucleotides: TGTGCCAGCAGCTTAGAGGGACAAGCGAACACCGGGGAGCTGTTTTTT. The V call is TRBV7-9, the J call TRBJ2-2, with D possibly being TRBD1 (6 bases). The germline V gene has CDR1 SEHNR and CDR2 FQNEAQ (reference sequence). V was trimmed by 1 base and J by 0 bases, leaving 9 bases between them. This CDR3 spans 16 amino acids.

The rearrangement links TRBV7-9 to TRBJ1-1, with D possibly TRBD1 on 6 matching bases. The CDR3 is 17 amino acids. The V end was cut by 5 bases, the J end by 3 bases, with 22 bases between. Germline V gene lookup returns CDR1 SEHNR and CDR2 FQNEAQ (reference sequence). CDR3 loop: CASSPKTGTPRDTEAFF. In DNA, the CDR3 is TGTGCCAGCAGCCCCAAGACAGGCACTCCGCGGGACACTGAAGCTTTCTTT.

The rearrangement joins TRBV5-1 to TRBJ2-3; 15 nucleotides align to TRBD2. The CDR3 contains 18 residues. J was trimmed by 0 bases and V by 3 bases; bases with no gene match: 5. From germline, CDR1 is SGHRS and CDR2 YFSETQ. The CDR3 sequence: CASSSGLAGGASTDTQYF. CDR3 in DNA: TGCGCCAGCAGCTCGGGACTAGCGGGAGGAGCTAGCACAGATACGCAGTATTTT. Full variable domain (missing parts from reference TRBV5-1 and TRBJ2-3): KAGVTQTPRYLIKTRGQQVTLSCSPISGHRSVSWYQQTPGQGLQFLFEYFSETQRNKGNFPGRFSGRQFSNSRSEMNVSTLELGDSALYLCASSSGLAGGASTDTQYFGPGTRLTVL.

The gene calls are TRBV9 and TRBJ2-7, with 8 bases identical to TRBD1. The CDR3 is made up of 15 amino acids. Germline V gene sequence: CDR1 SGDLS, CDR2 YYNGEE. The junction had 6 bases not matched to a gene; V was cut back by 0 bases and J by 4 bases. For the CDR3, the DNA is TGTGCCAGCAGCGTAGAGGGGCAGGGGGCTTACGAGCAGTACTTC. Protein product: CASSVEGQGAYEQYF.

This rearrangement joins TRBV13 to TRBJ1-6; a weak D match, TRBD1 (5 bases). V was pared by 6 bases and J by 6 bases, with 21 bases between. The germline V gene encodes CDR1 PRHDT and CDR2 FYEKMQ (reference sequence). This CDR3 spans 17 amino acids. CDR3 residues: CASRKGGGFWGNSPLHF. For the CDR3, the DNA is TGTGCCAGCAGAAAAGGCGGGGGGTTCTGGGGTAATTCACCCCTCCACTTT.

The V call is TRBV11-2, the J call TRBJ2-5; possible D gene TRBD2, 5 bases. In germline, CDR1 is SGHAT, CDR2 FQNNGV. V gave up 0 bases and J gave up 4 bases, with 12 bases separating them. This CDR3 has 15 amino acids. The CDR3 region has the DNA TGTGCCAGCAGCTTAGACGCGGGCGTGAGAGAGACCCAGTACTTC. Translating gives CASSLDAGVRETQYF.

This chain connects TRBV7-3 to TRBJ2-2; D uncertain. The CDR3 runs 12 residues. Trimming took 5 bases from V and 6 from J, leaving 7 bases between them. Germline CDR1 is SGHTA and CDR2 is FQGTGA. The chain's CDR3 is CASSPQAGELFF. In DNA form, the CDR3 reads TGTGCCAGCAGCCCACAAGCCGGGGAGCTGTTTTTT.

The J gene is TRBJ1-5, the V gene TRBV5-6, with 9 bases identical to TRBD1. Germline CDR1 and CDR2: SGHDT and YYEEEE. This CDR3 region has 16 residues. J was trimmed by 4 bases and V by 3 bases; bases with no gene match: 8. CDR3 sequence (DNA): TGTGCCAGCAGCTCGGCCGGGACAGGGACAAATCAGCCCCAGCATTTT. Protein product: CASSSAGTGTNQPQHF.

J is TRBJ2-5 and V is TRBV5-1; D is undetermined. The length of the CDR3 is 13 residues. Trimming shortened V by 6 bases and J by 2 bases, and 11 bases separated the two germline ends. Germline V lookup: CDR1 SGHRS, CDR2 YFSETQ. The CDR3 DNA reads TGCGCCAGCACCAGTAATCGACAAGAGACCCAGTACTTC. It translates to CASTSNRQETQYF.

This sequence joins TRBV7-3 and TRBJ2-7; maybe TRBD1 (5 bases). This CDR3 has 13 residues. The germline CDR1 and CDR2 sequences are SGHTA and FQGTGA. The V and J ends lost 6 bases and 2 bases respectively, with 11 bases between them. CDR3 loop: CASSQGEPYEQYF. CDR3 nucleotide sequence: TGTGCCAGCAGTCAAGGGGAACCCTACGAGCAGTACTTC.

The chain has TRBV19 and TRBJ2-3; 9 bases fit TRBD1. This CDR3 spans 16 amino acids. Germline CDR1 LNHDA, CDR2 SQIVND (reference sequence). The junction had 12 bases not matched to a gene; V was cut back by 5 bases and J by 6 bases. CDR3 sequence reads: CASSRITGTGSDTQYF. CDR3 nucleotide sequence: TGTGCCAGTAGTCGTATCACCGGGACAGGGTCCGATACGCAGTATTTT. Together with reference TRBV19 and TRBJ2-3, the CDR3 gives the full variable domain: DGGITQSPKYLFRKEGQNVTLSCEQNLNHDAMYWYRQDPGQGLRLIYYSQIVNDFQKGDIAEGYSVSREKKESFPLTVTSAQKNPTAFYLCASSRITGTGSDTQYFGPGTRLTVL.

The chain carries TRBV5-5 and TRBJ2-5; D perhaps matches TRBD2 (6 bases). This CDR3 spans 15 amino acids. Trimming cost V 4 bases and J 2 bases, with 15 bases left between them. CDR1 and CDR2 (germline): SGHKS, YYEKEE (reference sequence). The CDR3 nucleotides are TGTGCCAGCAGCACGGAGGGCGGGCATCAAGAGACCCAGTACTTC. Protein product: CASSTEGGHQETQYF.

This chain joins TRBV10-3 and TRBJ2-2; 9 nucleotides match TRBD1. Germline V gives CDR1 ENHRY, CDR2 SYGVKD. V was clipped by 9 bases and J by 4 bases; unmatched bases: 6. The CDR3 runs 14 residues. This CDR3 reads CAITGGNGTGELFF. For the CDR3, the DNA is TGTGCCATTACAGGGGGCAATGGCACCGGGGAGCTGTTTTTT.

This chain uses TRBV5-1 with TRBJ2-1; TRBD1 matches at 7 bases. V dropped 4 bases and J dropped 9; count of bases not matched to a gene: 10. The CDR3 is 14 residues long. CDR1 is SGHRS and CDR2 is YFSETQ in the germline V gene. CDR3 coding DNA: TGCGCCAGCAGCAAACGGGACAGTTTACGTGAGCAGTTCTTC. Its translation: CASSKRDSLREQFF.

V gene TRBV30 combines with J gene TRBJ1-1, with 10 bases lining up with TRBD1. The CDR3 loop spans 17 amino acids. Germline trimming cut 2 bases from V and 4 bases from J; bases unmatched to any gene: 13. The germline V gene encodes CDR1 GTSNPN and CDR2 SVGIG (reference sequence). This CDR3 reads CAWSPRLGQGTPTEAFF. DNA for the CDR3: TGTGCCTGGAGTCCCAGGTTGGGACAGGGGACCCCCACTGAAGCTTTCTTT.

This clone came up once. The chain has TRBV6-5 and TRBJ1-1, with 8 bases matching TRBD1. The CDR3 length is 15 residues. Germline lookup yields CDR1 MNHEY and CDR2 SVGAGI. V lost 3 bases and J lost 1; bases outside the gene matches: 4. The CDR3 reads CASSYDRGANTEAFF. The CDR3 region has the DNA TGTGCCAGCAGTTATGACAGGGGAGCGAACACTGAAGCTTTCTTT.

This chain joins TRBV2 and TRBJ2-7; D ambiguous. V shed 5 bases and J shed 3 bases, with 11 bases lying between them. The CDR3 consists of 13 residues. Per the germline V gene, CDR1 is SNHLY and CDR2 is FYNNEI. CDR3 residues: CASSPQRFYEQYF. CDR3 coding DNA: TGTGCCAGCAGTCCACAGAGATTCTACGAGCAGTACTTC.